Listed below are T cell receptor beta chains from one sample, sequenced in a study of blood T cell repertoires in COVID-19. Assay: immunoSEQ multiplex PCR; the TCRdb copy retains only in-frame clones and omits some. The sample lists about 80,000 clones; roughly 80% were seen once. Sequencing was done on a sample of peripheral blood. These receptors were obtained from a woman in her seventies with acute or convalescent COVID-19. CDR3s include the opening cysteine and the closing phenylalanine or tryptophan. A D gene is named only where the DNA matches it firmly. Not every row has a clone size; where given, it reads once, few, many or a size class.

V gene,clone size,J gene,D gene,CDR3 protein,CDR3 DNA
TRBV7-3,-,TRBJ2-5,-,CASSPGLGGETQYF,TGTGCCAGCAGCCCAGGACTAGGGGGAGAGACCCAGTACTTC
TRBV18,-,TRBJ2-1,-,CASSPRSALNNEQFF,TGTGCCAGCTCACCACGCAGCGCATTAAACAATGAGCAGTTCTTC
TRBV3-1/TRBV3-2,few,TRBJ2-5,-,CASSQVTGQETQYF,TGTGCCAGCAGCCAAGTTACGGGGCAAGAGACCCAGTACTTC
TRBV29-1,-,TRBJ2-7,-,CSVEVGQTGEQYF,TGCAGCGTTGAAGTTGGCCAGACGGGCGAGCAGTACTTC
TRBV29-1,-,TRBJ2-6,-,CSVRSGSGANVLTF,TGCAGCGTCCGATCAGGCTCTGGGGCCAACGTCCTGACTTTC
TRBV7-6,once,TRBJ2-2,-,CASSSEVGSTTGELFF,TGTGCCAGCAGCTCAGAGGTCGGGAGTACCACCGGGGAGCTGTTTTTT
TRBV7-9,-,TRBJ1-2,TRBD1,CASSLSTGSIYTF,TGTGCCAGCAGCCTCTCGACAGGGAGTATCTACACCTTC
TRBV19,-,TRBJ2-1,-,CASSSAGSYNEQFF,TGTGCCAGTAGTTCGGCAGGCTCCTACAATGAGCAGTTCTTC
TRBV9,few,TRBJ2-1,TRBD2,CASSVGGSGSRNEQFF,TGTGCCAGCAGCGTAGGAGGCAGCGGGAGTAGAAATGAGCAGTTCTTC
TRBV29-1,-,TRBJ1-1,-,CSVADWMTEAFF,TGCAGCGTCGCGGACTGGATGACTGAAGCTTTCTTT
TRBV11-1,few,TRBJ2-1,-,CASSLGVDWYNEQFF,TGTGCCAGCAGCTTAGGGGTAGACTGGTACAATGAGCAGTTCTTC
TRBV29-1,-,TRBJ2-7,TRBD1,CSARDSLYEQYF,TGCAGCGCCCGGGACAGCCTCTACGAGCAGTACTTC
TRBV9,few,TRBJ1-4,TRBD1,CASSVRQGTTNEKLFF,TGTGCCAGCAGCGTTAGACAGGGGACAACTAATGAAAAACTGTTTTTT
TRBV20-1,-,TRBJ2-1,-,CSVIRGDEQFF,TGCAGTGTTATTAGGGGTGATGAGCAGTTCTTC
TRBV10-1,-,TRBJ2-1,TRBD2,CASSVQTSVRSSYNEQFF,TGCGCCAGCAGTGTCCAGACTAGCGTAAGATCCTCCTACAATGAGCAGTTCTTC
TRBV19,-,TRBJ1-5,-,CARVPGGSNQPQHF,TGTGCCAGGGTACCGGGGGGGAGCAATCAGCCCCAGCATTTT
TRBV19,few,TRBJ2-1,TRBD2,CASSRLAGNNEQFF,TGTGCCAGTAGTCGGCTAGCGGGTAATAATGAGCAGTTCTTC
TRBV29-1,-,TRBJ2-1,TRBD1,CSVADRGPYNEQFF,TGCAGCGTTGCGGACAGGGGGCCCTACAATGAGCAGTTCTTC
TRBV19,-,TRBJ2-1,-,CASSIGQVLNNEQFF,TGTGCCAGTAGTATTGGGCAGGTTCTTAACAATGAGCAGTTCTTC
TRBV6-5,-,TRBJ2-7,TRBD1,CASMGQLSSYEQYF,TGTGCCAGTATGGGACAGTTGAGCTCCTACGAGCAGTACTTC
TRBV7-8,-,TRBJ2-7,TRBD1,CASSSFGGQGYYEQYF,TGTGCCAGCAGCTCCTTTGGGGGACAGGGATACTACGAGCAGTACTTC
TRBV28,few,TRBJ1-3,-,CASLQQISGNTIYF,TGTGCCAGCTTACAGCAAATCTCTGGAAACACCATATATTTT
TRBV4-1,few,TRBJ1-4,-,CASSQDPGFGKLFF,TGCGCCAGCAGCCAAGACCCAGGGTTTGGAAAACTGTTTTTT
TRBV6-1,-,TRBJ2-3,TRBD2,CASSVRLAGGRTDTQYF,TGTGCCAGCAGTGTCCGGCTAGCGGGAGGACGCACAGATACGCAGTATTTT
TRBV3-1/TRBV3-2,many,TRBJ1-3,-,CASSQGPHTLGGTIYF,TGTGCCAGCAGCCAAGGCCCCCATACATTGGGGGGCACCATATATTTT
TRBV5-1,-,TRBJ2-7,-,CASSLEGGIDYEQYF,TGCGCCAGCAGCTTGGAAGGGGGAATTGATTACGAGCAGTACTTC
TRBV6-5,-,TRBJ1-6,-,CAARAQISSPLHF,TGTGCCGCCAGGGCACAGATCTCTTCACCCCTCCACTTT
TRBV15,-,TRBJ2-1,TRBD2,CATSRSGRIYNEQFF,TGTGCCACCAGCAGGAGCGGGAGAATATACAATGAGCAGTTCTTC